A selection of T cell receptor beta chains follows, all from one sample in a study of OX40 agonist ivuxolimab in advanced cancers. Measured with immunoSEQ multiplex PCR; TCRdb has only the in-frame clones, and not every one. The sample has under 110,000 clones, about nine tenths seen once. The input for sequencing was CD4+ or CD8+ T cells sorted from blood, taken in a trial of the OX40 agonist ivuxolimab. These TCRs come from an adult with an advanced solid tumor such as melanoma, head and neck, liver or kidney cancer. The CDR3 runs from the conserved cysteine through the conserved F or W. Fields, in order: D gene, clone size, J gene, V gene, CDR3 DNA, CDR3 protein. A D gene is named only where the DNA matches it firmly. Clone size is shown for a subset of rows, as once, few, many or a class of expanded clone.

>TRBD1|-|TRBJ1-1|TRBV7-3
TGTGCCAGCAGCCAGACAGGGACTAGTCCGGCTGAAGCTTTCTTT
CASSQTGTSPAEAFF
>-|-|TRBJ1-4|TRBV9
TGTGCCAGCAGCGTAGCGTGGTCAACTAATGAAAAACTGTTTTTT
CASSVAWSTNEKLFF
>-|-|TRBJ1-4|TRBV10-3
TGTGCCATCAGTGGATCTACCGGTGAAAAACTGTTTTTT
CAISGSTGEKLFF
>-|-|TRBJ1-4|TRBV25-1
TGTGCCAGCAGTGATCGTCCCGGGGAAAAACTGTTTTTT
CASSDRPGEKLFF
>TRBD2|-|TRBJ2-7|TRBV23-1
TGCGCCAGCGGGGGGGTGGGCGGCTACGAGCAGTACTTC
CASGGVGGYEQYF
>TRBD1|-|TRBJ1-6|TRBV5-1
TGCGCCAGCAGCCGGACAGGCCGGAATTCACCCCTCCACTTT
CASSRTGRNSPLHF
>TRBD1|-|TRBJ1-2|TRBV28
TGTGCCACCAGTGAGGGGGCGAGAGGCTACACCTTC
CATSEGARGYTF
>-|-|TRBJ1-2|TRBV28
TGTGCCAGCAGTTTCGGGGACACAACTAACTATGGCTACACCTTC
CASSFGDTTNYGYTF
>TRBD2|-|TRBJ2-1|TRBV7-2
TGTGCCAGCAGACCACTAGCGGGGATGATCAATGAGCAGTTCTTC
CASRPLAGMINEQFF
>TRBD1|-|TRBJ1-1|TRBV7-9
TGTGCCAGCAGCGAGCTACCGACAGGGTTGGGAACTGAAGCTTTCTTT
CASSELPTGLGTEAFF
>-|-|TRBJ1-3|TRBV19
TGTGCCAGTAGTCCCGACGGCGTAGGGGGAAGAAACACCATATATTTT
CASSPDGVGGRNTIYF
>-|-|TRBJ2-7|TRBV18
TGTGCCAGCTCACCACCGGGCAGCCCCTACGAGCAGTACTTC
CASSPPGSPYEQYF
>-|-|TRBJ1-4|TRBV19
TGTGCCAGTAGTGATCGACGGACTAATGAAAAACTGTTTTTT
CASSDRRTNEKLFF
>-|once|TRBJ1-1|TRBV16
TGTGCCAGCAGCACAGGGAACACTGAAGCTTTCTTT
CASSTGNTEAFF
>TRBD1|-|TRBJ2-7|TRBV4-2
TGTGCCAGCAGCCTGGGACAGGGAGACGAGCAGTACTTC
CASSLGQGDEQYF
>TRBD1|-|TRBJ1-3|TRBV10-3
TGTGCCATCAGTGACCCAATCACAGGGGTAGGTGGAAACACCATATATTTT
CAISDPITGVGGNTIYF
>-|-|TRBJ1-1|TRBV11-2
TGTGCCAGCAGCTCCCGGCAGGGAATCACTGAAGCTTTCTTT
CASSSRQGITEAFF
>TRBD1|-|TRBJ2-7|TRBV6-5
TGTGCCAGCAGCCTAGGGGGACAGAGCTACGAGCAGTACTTC
CASSLGGQSYEQYF
>-|-|TRBJ2-3|TRBV7-6
TGTGCCAGCAGCTTAGGTGGTGGGTTTGGGGACACAGATACGCAGTATTTT
CASSLGGGFGDTDTQYF
>-|-|TRBJ1-6|TRBV9
TGTGCCAGCAGCGCCGGAGTTTTAAATTCACCCCTCCACTTT
CASSAGVLNSPLHF
>TRBD2|-|TRBJ2-7|TRBV7-2
TGTGCCAGCAGTCCTCGGGCGGGGGATACCTACGAGCAGTACTTC
CASSPRAGDTYEQYF
>TRBD1|-|TRBJ1-1|TRBV7-3
TGTGCCAGCAGCCTCGGACAGGGGAACACTGAAGCTTTCTTT
CASSLGQGNTEAFF
>-|-|TRBJ1-3|TRBV5-8
TGTGCCAGCAGCAACACAGTCGTCTCTGGAAACACCATATATTTT
CASSNTVVSGNTIYF
>-|-|TRBJ1-5|TRBV6-5
TGTGCCAGCAGCCATGACACATCCAGCAATCAGCCCCAGCATTTT
CASSHDTSSNQPQHF
>TRBD1|-|TRBJ1-2|TRBV18
TGTGCCAGCTCACCCACAGGACAGGGCCTCTATGGCTACACCTTC
CASSPTGQGLYGYTF
>-|-|TRBJ2-3|TRBV6-6
TGTGCCAGCATCAATACCAGGGCATCCCTTGGAGATACGCAGTATTTT
CASINTRASLGDTQYF
>TRBD1|-|TRBJ1-5|TRBV28
TGTGCCAGCAGATCCGGGACAGGATATCAGCCCCAGCATTTT
CASRSGTGYQPQHF
>-|once|TRBJ1-5|TRBV7-6
TGTGCCAGCAGCTTAATGGACGGAAATCAGCCCCAGCATTTT
CASSLMDGNQPQHF
>-|-|TRBJ2-1|TRBV29-1
TGCAGCGGCCGTGGCACCTACAATGAGCAGTTCTTC
CSGRGTYNEQFF
>-|-|TRBJ2-5|TRBV2
TGTGCCAGCAGTGAAGTGACCCAGTACTTC
CASSEVTQYF
>TRBD2|-|TRBJ2-7|TRBV6-6
TGTGCCAGCAGTTACGATGGGGGGGGTAACTACGAGCAGTACTTC
CASSYDGGGNYEQYF
>-|-|TRBJ1-1|TRBV19
TGTGCCAGTAGTTCTCAAATGCCAATGAACACTGAAGCTTTCTTT
CASSSQMPMNTEAFF
>TRBD1|-|TRBJ2-3|TRBV6-5
TGTGCCAGCAACGACAGGGCGCTCACAGATACGCAGTATTTT
CASNDRALTDTQYF
>-|-|TRBJ1-1|TRBV9
TGTGCCAGCAGCGTAGGTCCCATGGGGTCTGAAGCTTTCTTT
CASSVGPMGSEAFF
>-|few|TRBJ1-3|TRBV30
TGTGCCTGGAGTGTAATGTTGGCAAACACCATATATTTT
CAWSVMLANTIYF
>TRBD1|-|TRBJ2-7|TRBV6-5
TGTGCCAGCAGTTACTCTTGGACAGGGCCCTACGAGCAGTACTTC
CASSYSWTGPYEQYF
>-|-|TRBJ1-1|TRBV5-1
TGCGCCAGCAGCTTGGGGGATCGGACTGAAGCTTTCTTT
CASSLGDRTEAFF
>-|-|TRBJ1-1|TRBV29-1
TGCAGCGGGCTTGAGGCCCCCACTGAAGCTTTCTTT
CSGLEAPTEAFF
>TRBD2|-|TRBJ2-1|TRBV11-2
TGTGCCAGCAGCTTAGACAGGTCTAGCGGGGGGGGTGAGCAGTTCTTC
CASSLDRSSGGGEQFF
>TRBD2|-|TRBJ2-7|TRBV7-2
TGTGCCAGCAGGTCAGCGGGGGGGCCACACGAGCAGTACTTC
CASRSAGGPHEQYF
>TRBD2|-|TRBJ2-7|TRBV10-3
TGTGCCATCAGTGAGGGGACTACGGCCTACGAGCAGTACTTC
CAISEGTTAYEQYF
>-|-|TRBJ1-2|TRBV14
TGTGCCAGCAGCCTCCTGACCGACGGGGTGCAAACCTTC
CASSLLTDGVQTF
>-|-|TRBJ2-7|TRBV6-5
TGTGCCAGCAGTCCCTCAACTCAAGAGCAGTACTTC
CASSPSTQEQYF
>-|-|TRBJ1-1|TRBV27
TGTGCCAGCAGTTTATCGGAGAGGACTAGGAACACTGAAGCTTTCTTT
CASSLSERTRNTEAFF
>TRBD1|-|TRBJ2-3|TRBV7-3
TGTGCCAGCAGCTTAAGGGACAGGGGCGCAGATACGCAGTATTTT
CASSLRDRGADTQYF
>TRBD2|-|TRBJ2-2|TRBV6-5
TGTGCCATCCGGACTAGTCTTGGGTCCGGGGAGCTGTTTTTT
CAIRTSLGSGELFF
>-|-|TRBJ2-1|TRBV5-4
TGTGCCAGCAGCCCCCAATTGGCCCGGGACAATGAGCAGTTCTTC
CASSPQLARDNEQFF
>TRBD1|once|TRBJ2-1|TRBV6-4
TGTGCCAGCAGTGACCAGGGGGCGGTTGAGCAGTTCTTC
CASSDQGAVEQFF
>-|-|TRBJ1-2|TRBV6-1
TGTGCCAGCAGTGACGGTAGTACTATCTATGGCTACACCTTC
CASSDGSTIYGYTF
>TRBD2|-|TRBJ2-7|TRBV10-3
TGTGCCATCAGGCCCGCGGGGGGCCCCTCCTACGAGCAGTACTTC
CAIRPAGGPSYEQYF
>TRBD1|many|TRBJ2-7|TRBV18
TGTGCCAGCTCACCTGGGACAGGGGGCTTCCACGAGCAGTACTTC
CASSPGTGGFHEQYF